What follows describes a single TCR beta chain. Its antigen target is currently unknown. Base qualities are not recorded, but no much larger clone differs from it by a single base. The entry originates in a study of blood T cell repertoires in COVID-19 (dated by TCRdb to about 2020). Regarding the complete study: Collaborator samples came from the United States, Italy and Spain and covered acute and convalescent phases of COVID-19. The prospective study material was composed of cDNA or gDNA derived from T cells, B-cell-depleted T cells, or PBMCs. The dataset comprised deeply sampled blood TCRbeta repertoires from subjects exposed to, actively infected with, or recovered from COVID-19. A freely available public database, intended as a resource for researchers studying the immune response to SARS-CoV-2, is where the repertoires were released. The samples were drawn from the first 160 participants of the ongoing ImmuneRACE study and from 1,254 subjects provided by 6 global collaborators. Nearly every sample came with metadata listing a de-identified subject ID, COVID-19 status, age in years and sex. HLA class I and class II types, where available, came from metadata supplied by the sample provider rather than from assay-based typing.

The CDR3 contains 12 residues, cysteine and phenylalanine counted. Left in the record is the CDR3 DNA by itself, 36 bases read in frame from the first base. The germline V gene yields SGHAT for CDR1 and FQNNGV for CDR2. V loses 5 bases of germline sequence and J loses 5 bases, and the interval between the two ends is 9 bases. General findings and caveats noted by the study authors: How much clinical and demographic metadata was included differed by source and by participant, and the metadata was provided uncurated.

One collaborating source in Seattle enrolled patients while the patients were actively infected and followed the patients over time throughout the course of disease. Collaborating institutions collected whole blood in K2EDTA tubes following their own protocols. For TCRbeta analysis, collaborator samples were shipped as frozen whole blood, as isolated PBMCs, or as DNA extracted from either sample type. TCRbeta CDR3 regions were amplified from genomic DNA by means of the immunoSEQ Assay, a bias-controlled multiplex PCR. For the original study's pipeline: Nucleated cell counts per sample were estimated from amplification of reference gene primers within the assay. Sequence reads were collapsed and filtered to measure the absolute abundance of every unique TCRbeta CDR3 rearrangement. For each sample, productive Simpson clonality was calculated by taking the square root of Simpson's diversity index across productive rearrangements. The table was pulled from immuneACCESS by TCRdb, which kept in-frame rearrangements only. Such tables lose some clones; where checked, under half of the loss comes from unresolved V genes, and the rest has no known cause. From that table come the V and J calls and clone size; the DNA was used to work out D and trimming. Present in this sample are some 70,000 clones, more than 75% of which were seen just once. The ten largest clones represent 16% of the sample.

The rearrangement combines TRBV11-2 with TRBJ2-5, with a weak D call of TRBD2 (5 bases match). Sequenced input: peripheral blood. This clonotype originated in a man in his forties with COVID-19, enrolled during active disease. DNA sequence: TGTGCCAGCAGCCCGGAGCGGGAGACCCAGTACTTC. The encoded protein is CASSPERETQYF.